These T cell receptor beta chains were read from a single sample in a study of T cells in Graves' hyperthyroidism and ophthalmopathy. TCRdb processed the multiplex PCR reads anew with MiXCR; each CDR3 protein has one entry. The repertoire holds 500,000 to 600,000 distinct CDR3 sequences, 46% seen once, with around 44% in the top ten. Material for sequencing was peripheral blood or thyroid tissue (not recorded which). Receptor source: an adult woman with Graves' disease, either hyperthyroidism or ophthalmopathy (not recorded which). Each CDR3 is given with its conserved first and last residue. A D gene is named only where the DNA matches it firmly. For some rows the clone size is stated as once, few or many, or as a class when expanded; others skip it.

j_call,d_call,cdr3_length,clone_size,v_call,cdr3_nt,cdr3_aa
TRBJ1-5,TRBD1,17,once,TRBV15,TGTGCCACCAGCAGAGATCTGGCGGGACAGAGCAATCAGCCCCAGCATTTT,CATSRDLAGQSNQPQHF
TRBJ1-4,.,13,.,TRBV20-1,TGCAGTGCTCCGGAGGTGAGGAATGAAAAACTGTTTTTT,CSAPEVRNEKLFF
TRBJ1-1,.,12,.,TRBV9,TGTGCCAGCAGTGATTCGGGAGGTGAAGCTTTCTTT,CASSDSGGEAFF
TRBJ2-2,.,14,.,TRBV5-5,TGTGCCAGCAGCTATAGAGAGATCACCGGGGAGCTGTTTTTT,CASSYREITGELFF
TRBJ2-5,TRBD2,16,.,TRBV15,TGTGCCACCAGCAGAGATACTAGCGGGTGTAAGGAGACCCAGTACTTC,CATSRDTSGCKETQYF
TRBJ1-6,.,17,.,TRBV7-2,TGTGCCAGCAGCTTAGGGGAACTAACGGGATGGAATTCACCCCTCCACTTT,CASSLGELTGWNSPLHF
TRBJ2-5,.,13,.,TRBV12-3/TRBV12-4,TGTGCCAGCAGTTTTGAAGGGTCGGGGACCCAGTACTTC,CASSFEGSGTQYF
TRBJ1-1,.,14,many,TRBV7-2,TGTGCCAGCAGCTTAAGGGCAGGGAACACTGAAGCTTTCTTT,CASSLRAGNTEAFF
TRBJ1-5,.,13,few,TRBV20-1,TGCAGTGCTTCGGGGACGGCGGGCCAGCCCCAGCATTTT,CSASGTAGQPQHF
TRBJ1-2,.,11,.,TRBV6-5,TGTGCCAGCAGGATCGGACTAGGATCCTCCTTC,CASRIGLGSSF
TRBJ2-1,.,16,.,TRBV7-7,TGTGCTAGCAGCCGGAACCCGGGACTCCTCGACAATGAGCAGTTCTTC,CASSRNPGLLDNEQFF
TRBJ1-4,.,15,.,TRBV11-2,TGTGCCAGCAGCTTGGAAGGGGCTGATAATGAAAAACTGTTTTTT,CASSLEGADNEKLFF
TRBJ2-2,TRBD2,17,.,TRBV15,TGTGCCACCAGCAGAGATGCGGGACTACCGAACACCGGGGAGCTGTTTTTT,CATSRDAGLPNTGELFF
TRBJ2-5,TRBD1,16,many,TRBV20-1,TGCAGTGCTAGAGGGGGGACAGGGAGTGCGGAAGAGACCCAGTACTTC,CSARGGTGSAEETQYF
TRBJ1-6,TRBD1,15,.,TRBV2,TGTGCCAGCAGTGGGCGGGACAGGGATAATTCACCCCTCCACTTT,CASSGRDRDNSPLHF
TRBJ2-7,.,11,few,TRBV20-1,TGCAGTGCTAAAGGAATCTACGAGCAGTACTTC,CSAKGIYEQYF
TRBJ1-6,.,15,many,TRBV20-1,TGCAGTGCTTCCTCAGAAGGGGTAGGAGGATCACCCCTCCACTTT,CSASSEGVGGSPLHF
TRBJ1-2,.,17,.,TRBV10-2,TGCGCCAGCACGGACGGGGGTTGGGGCAAGGGACTCTATGGCTACACCTTC,CASTDGGWGKGLYGYTF
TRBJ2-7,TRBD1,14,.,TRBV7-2,TGCGCCAGCAGCTTAGGGACAGGAGGAGGCGAGCAGTACTTC,CASSLGTGGGEQYF
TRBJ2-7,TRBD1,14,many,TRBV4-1,TGCGCCAGCAGCCATGAGACAGGGAGATACGAGCAGTACTTC,CASSHETGRYEQYF
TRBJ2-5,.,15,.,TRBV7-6,TGTGCCAGCAGCTTACGTTACAGGAGCCAAGAGACCCAGTACTTC,CASSLRYRSQETQYF
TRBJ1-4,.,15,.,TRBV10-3,TGTGCCATCAGTGATCAGGAGTTGGCTAATGAAAAACTGTTTTTT,CAISDQELANEKLFF